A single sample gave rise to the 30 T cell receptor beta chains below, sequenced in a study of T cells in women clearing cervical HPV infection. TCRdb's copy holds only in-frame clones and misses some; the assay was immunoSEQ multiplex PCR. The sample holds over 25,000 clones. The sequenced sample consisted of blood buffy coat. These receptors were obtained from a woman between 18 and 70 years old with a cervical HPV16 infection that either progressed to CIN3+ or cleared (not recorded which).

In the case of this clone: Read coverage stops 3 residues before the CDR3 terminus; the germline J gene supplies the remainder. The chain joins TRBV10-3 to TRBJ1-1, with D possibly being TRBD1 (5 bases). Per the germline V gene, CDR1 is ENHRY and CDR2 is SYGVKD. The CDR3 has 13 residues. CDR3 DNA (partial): TGTGCCATCAGTGAGAGGGCAGAGGGGGAA. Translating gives CAISERAEGE. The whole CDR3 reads CAISERAEGEAFF.

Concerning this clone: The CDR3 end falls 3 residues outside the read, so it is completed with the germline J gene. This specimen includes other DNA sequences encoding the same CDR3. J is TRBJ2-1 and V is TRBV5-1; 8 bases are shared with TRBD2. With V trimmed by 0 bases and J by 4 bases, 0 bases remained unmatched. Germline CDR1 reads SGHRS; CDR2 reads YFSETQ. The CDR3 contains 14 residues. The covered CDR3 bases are TGCGCCAGCAGCTTGGGCGGGAGGTACAATGAG. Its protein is CASSLGGRYNE. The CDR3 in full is CASSLGGRYNEQFF.

CDR3 sequence reads: CSAPDPGLAGNEQFF. The DNA read from the CDR3 is TGCAGTGCTCCAGACCCGGGACTAGCGGGAAATGAG. The chain carries TRBV20-1 and TRBJ2-1, with 13 bases fitting TRBD2. The read ends 3 residues before the CDR3 terminus; that terminus is restored from the germline J gene. This CDR3 has 15 residues. V lost 5 bases, J lost 7 bases, and 8 bases stayed unmatched. CDR1 and CDR2 (germline): DFQATT, SNEGSKA (reference sequence).

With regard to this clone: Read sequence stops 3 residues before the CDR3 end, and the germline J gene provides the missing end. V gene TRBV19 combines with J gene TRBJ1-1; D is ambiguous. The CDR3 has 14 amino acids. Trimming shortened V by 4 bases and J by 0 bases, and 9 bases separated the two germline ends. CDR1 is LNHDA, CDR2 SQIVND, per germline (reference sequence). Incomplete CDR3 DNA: TGTGCCAGTAGTACCCTACAGCTGAACACTGAA. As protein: CASSTLQLNTE. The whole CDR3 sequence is CASSTLQLNTEAFF.

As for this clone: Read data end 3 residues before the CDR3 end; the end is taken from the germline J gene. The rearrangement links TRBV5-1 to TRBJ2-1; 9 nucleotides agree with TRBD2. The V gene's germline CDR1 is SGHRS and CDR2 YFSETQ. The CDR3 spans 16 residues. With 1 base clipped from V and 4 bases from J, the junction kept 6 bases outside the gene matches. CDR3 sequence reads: CASSLLAGEVYNEQFF. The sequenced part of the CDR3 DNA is TGCGCCAGCAGCTTGTTAGCGGGGGAAGTATACAATGAG.

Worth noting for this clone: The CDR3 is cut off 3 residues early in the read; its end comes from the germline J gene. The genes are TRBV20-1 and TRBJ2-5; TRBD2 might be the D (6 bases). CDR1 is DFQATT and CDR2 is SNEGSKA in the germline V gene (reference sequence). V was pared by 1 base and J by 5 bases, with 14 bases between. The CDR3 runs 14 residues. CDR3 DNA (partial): TGCAGTGCTAGAGTCGGCGGGGCCGGCGAGACC. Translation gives CSARVGGAGET. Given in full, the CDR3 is CSARVGGAGETQYF.

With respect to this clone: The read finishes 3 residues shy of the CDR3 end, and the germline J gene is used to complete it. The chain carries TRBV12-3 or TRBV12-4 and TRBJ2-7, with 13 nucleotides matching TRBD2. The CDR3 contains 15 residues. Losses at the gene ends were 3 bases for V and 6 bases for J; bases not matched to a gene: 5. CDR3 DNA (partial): TGTGCCAGCAGTTTTGGACTAGCGGGAGTAATCGAG. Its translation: CASSFGLAGVIE. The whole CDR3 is CASSFGLAGVIEQYF.

The CDR3 sequence: CASSLGGTQYF. The sequenced CDR3 bases are TGTGCCAGCAGCTTGGGGGGGACC. V usage is TRBV11-2 and J usage is TRBJ2-5, with D possibly matching TRBD2 (6 bases). The CDR3 end falls 3 residues outside the read, so it is completed with the germline J gene. The V end was cut by 3 bases, the J end by 7 bases, with 6 bases between. The CDR3 runs to 11 residues. Germline V gene lookup returns CDR1 SGHAT and CDR2 FQNNGV.

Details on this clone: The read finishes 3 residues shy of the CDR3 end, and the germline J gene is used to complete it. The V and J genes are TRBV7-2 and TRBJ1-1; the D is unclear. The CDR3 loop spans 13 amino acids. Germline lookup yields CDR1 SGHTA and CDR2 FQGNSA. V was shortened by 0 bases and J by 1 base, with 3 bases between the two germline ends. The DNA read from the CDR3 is TGTGCCAGCAGCTTAGCAGGGAACACTGAA. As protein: CASSLAGNTE. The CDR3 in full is CASSLAGNTEAFF.

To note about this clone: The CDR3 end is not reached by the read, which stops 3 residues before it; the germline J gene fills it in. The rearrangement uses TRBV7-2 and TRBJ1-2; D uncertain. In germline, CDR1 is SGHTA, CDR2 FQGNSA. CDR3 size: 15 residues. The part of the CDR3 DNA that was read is TGTGCCAGCAGCCCTCTAGCGGGCCAATCCTACGAC. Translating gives CASSPLAGQSYD. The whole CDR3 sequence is CASSPLAGQSYDYTF.

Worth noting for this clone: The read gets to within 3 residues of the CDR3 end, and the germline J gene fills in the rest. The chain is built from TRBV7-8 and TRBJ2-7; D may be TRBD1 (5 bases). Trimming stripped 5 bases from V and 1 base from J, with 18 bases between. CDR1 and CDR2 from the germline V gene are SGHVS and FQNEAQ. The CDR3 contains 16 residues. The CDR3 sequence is CASSPGWGGTSYEQYF. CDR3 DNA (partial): TGTGCCAGCAGCCCTGGGTGGGGCGGAACGTCCTACGAG. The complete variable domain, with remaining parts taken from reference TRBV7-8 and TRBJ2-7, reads GAGVSQSPRYKVAKRGQDVALRCDPISGHVSLFWYQQALGQGPEFLTYFQNEAQLDKSGLPSDRFFAERPEGSVSTLKIQRTQQEDSAVYLCASSPGWGGTSYEQYFGPGTRLTVT.

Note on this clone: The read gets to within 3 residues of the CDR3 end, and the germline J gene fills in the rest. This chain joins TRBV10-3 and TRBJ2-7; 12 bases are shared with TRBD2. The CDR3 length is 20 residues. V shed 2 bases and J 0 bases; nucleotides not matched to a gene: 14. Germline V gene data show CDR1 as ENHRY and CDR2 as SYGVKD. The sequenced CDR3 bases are TGTGCCATCAGTGAGAGGTTGGCTAGCGGGAGGGAAGGTGGCTCCTACGAG. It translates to CAISERLASGREGGSYE. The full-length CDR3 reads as CAISERLASGREGGSYEQYF.

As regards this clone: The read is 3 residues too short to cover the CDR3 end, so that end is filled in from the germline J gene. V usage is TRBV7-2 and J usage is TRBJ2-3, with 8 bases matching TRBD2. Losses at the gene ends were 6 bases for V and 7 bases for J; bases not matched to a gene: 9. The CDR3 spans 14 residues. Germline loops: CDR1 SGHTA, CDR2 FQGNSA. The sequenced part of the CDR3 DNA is TGTGCCAGCAGACGAAGCGGGAGATTGAATACG. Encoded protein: CASRRSGRLNT. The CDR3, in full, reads CASRRSGRLNTQYF.

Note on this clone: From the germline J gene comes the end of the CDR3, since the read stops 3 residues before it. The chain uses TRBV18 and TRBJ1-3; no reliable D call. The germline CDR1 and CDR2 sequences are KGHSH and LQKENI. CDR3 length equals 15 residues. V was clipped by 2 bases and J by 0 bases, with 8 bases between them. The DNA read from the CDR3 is TGTGCCAGCTCACCAACAGTTGCCTCTGGAAACACC. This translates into CASSPTVASGNT. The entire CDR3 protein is CASSPTVASGNTIYF. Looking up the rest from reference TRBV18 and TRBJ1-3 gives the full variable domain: NAGVMQNPRHLVRRRGQEARLRCSPMKGHSHVYWYRQLPEEGLKFMVYLQKENIIDESGMPKERFSAEFPKEGPSILRIQQVVRGDSAAYFCASSPTVASGNTIYFGEGSWLTVV.

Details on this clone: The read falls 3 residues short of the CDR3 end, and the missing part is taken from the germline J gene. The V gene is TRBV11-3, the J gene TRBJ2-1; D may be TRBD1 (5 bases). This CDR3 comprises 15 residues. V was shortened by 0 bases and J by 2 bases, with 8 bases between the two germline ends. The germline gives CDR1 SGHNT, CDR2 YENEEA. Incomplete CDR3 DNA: TGTGCCAGCAGCTTAGAAGTAGGGGCCTACAATGAG. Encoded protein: CASSLEVGAYNE. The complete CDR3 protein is CASSLEVGAYNEQFF. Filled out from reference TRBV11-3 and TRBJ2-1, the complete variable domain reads EAGVVQSPRYKIIEKKQPVAFWCNPISGHNTLYWYLQNLGQGPELLIRYENEEAVDDSQLPKDRFSAERLKGVDSTLKIQPAELGDSAVYLCASSLEVGAYNEQFFGPGTRLTVL.

This CDR3 is CASSIVDREDQPQHF. CDR3 DNA, as far as it was read: TGTGCCAGTAGTATAGTGGACAGGGAAGATCAGCCC. This sequence joins TRBV19 and TRBJ1-5; 8 bases match TRBD1. Coverage ceases 3 residues before the CDR3 finishes, and the germline J gene fills in the end. The CDR3 covers 15 residues. Trimming took 1 base from V and 5 from J; bases not matched to a gene: 4. Per the germline V gene, CDR1 is LNHDA and CDR2 is SQIVND (reference sequence). The full variable domain, rest sourced from reference TRBV19 and TRBJ1-5, is DGGITQSPKYLFRKEGQNVTLSCEQNLNHDAMYWYRQDPGQGLRLIYYSQIVNDFQKGDIAEGYSVSREKKESFPLTVTSAQKNPTAFYLCASSIVDREDQPQHFGDGTRLSIL.

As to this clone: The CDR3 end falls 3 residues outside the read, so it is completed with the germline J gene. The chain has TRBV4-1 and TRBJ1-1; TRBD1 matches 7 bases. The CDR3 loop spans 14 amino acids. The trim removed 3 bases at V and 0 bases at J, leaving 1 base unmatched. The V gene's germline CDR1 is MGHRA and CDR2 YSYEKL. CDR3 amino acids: CASSHGQVNTEAFF. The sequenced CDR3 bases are TGCGCCAGCAGCCACGGACAGGTGAACACTGAA.

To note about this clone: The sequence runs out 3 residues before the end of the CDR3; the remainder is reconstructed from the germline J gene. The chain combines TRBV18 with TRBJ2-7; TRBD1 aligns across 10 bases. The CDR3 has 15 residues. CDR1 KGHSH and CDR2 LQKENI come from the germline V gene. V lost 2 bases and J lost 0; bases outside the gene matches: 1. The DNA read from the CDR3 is TGTGCCAGCTCACCAGGACAGGGGGTCTCCTACGAG. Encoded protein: CASSPGQGVSYE. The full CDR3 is CASSPGQGVSYEQYF.

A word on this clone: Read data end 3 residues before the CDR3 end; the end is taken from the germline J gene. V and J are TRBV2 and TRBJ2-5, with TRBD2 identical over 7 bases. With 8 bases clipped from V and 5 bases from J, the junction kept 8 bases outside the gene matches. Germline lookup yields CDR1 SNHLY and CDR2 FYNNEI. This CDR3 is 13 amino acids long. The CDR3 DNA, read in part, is TGTGCCAGCCTCCGGGACTATAGGGAGACC. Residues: CASLRDYRET. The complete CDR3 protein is CASLRDYRETQYF.

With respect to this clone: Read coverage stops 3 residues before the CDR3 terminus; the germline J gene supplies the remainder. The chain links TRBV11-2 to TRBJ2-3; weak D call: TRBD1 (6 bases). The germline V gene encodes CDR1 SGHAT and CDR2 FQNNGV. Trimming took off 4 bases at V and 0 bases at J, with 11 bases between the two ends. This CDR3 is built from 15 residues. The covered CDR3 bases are TGTGCCAGCAGCTCAGGGGTCTCTAGCACAGATACG. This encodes CASSSGVSSTDT. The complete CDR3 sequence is CASSSGVSSTDTQYF. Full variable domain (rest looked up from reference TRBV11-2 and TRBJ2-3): EAGVAQSPRYKIIEKRQSVAFWCNPISGHATLYWYQQILGQGPKLLIQFQNNGVVDDSQLPKDRFSAERLKGVDSTLKIQPAKLEDSAVYLCASSSGVSSTDTQYFGPGTRLTVL.

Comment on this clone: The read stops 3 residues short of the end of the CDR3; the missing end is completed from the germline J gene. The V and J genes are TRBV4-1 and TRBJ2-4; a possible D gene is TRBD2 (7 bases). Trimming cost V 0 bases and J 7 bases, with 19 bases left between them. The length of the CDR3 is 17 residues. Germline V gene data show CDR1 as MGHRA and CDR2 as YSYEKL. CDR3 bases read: TGCGCCAGCAGCCAAGATGCCGGGTCGGGGGGCTCGAACATT. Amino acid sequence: CASSQDAGSGGSNI. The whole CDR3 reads CASSQDAGSGGSNIQYF.

CDR3 DNA (partial): TGTGCCAGCTCGCCTGGGACTAGCGGGTTCTCCTACAATGAC. This translates into CASSPGTSGFSYND. In full, the CDR3 is CASSPGTSGFSYNDYTF. J is TRBJ1-2 and V is TRBV18, with D perhaps matching TRBD1 (5 bases). The read terminates 3 residues ahead of where the CDR3 ends, so the germline J gene completes it. CDR3 length: 17 amino acids. Germline CDR1 reads KGHSH; CDR2 reads LQKENI. Drawing the rest from reference TRBV18 and TRBJ1-2, the complete variable domain is NAGVMQNPRHLVRRRGQEARLRCSPMKGHSHVYWYRQLPEEGLKFMVYLQKENIIDESGMPKERFSAEFPKEGPSILRIQQVVRGDSAAYFCASSPGTSGFSYNDYTFGSGTRLTVV.

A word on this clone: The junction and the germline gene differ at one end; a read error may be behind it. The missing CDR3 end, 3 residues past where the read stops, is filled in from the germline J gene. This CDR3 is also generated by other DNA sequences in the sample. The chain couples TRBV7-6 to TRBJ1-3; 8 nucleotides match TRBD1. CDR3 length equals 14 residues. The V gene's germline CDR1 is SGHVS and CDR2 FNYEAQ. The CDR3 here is CASSETGVGNTIYF. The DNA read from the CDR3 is TGTGCCAGCAGTGAGACAGGGGTTGGAAACACT.

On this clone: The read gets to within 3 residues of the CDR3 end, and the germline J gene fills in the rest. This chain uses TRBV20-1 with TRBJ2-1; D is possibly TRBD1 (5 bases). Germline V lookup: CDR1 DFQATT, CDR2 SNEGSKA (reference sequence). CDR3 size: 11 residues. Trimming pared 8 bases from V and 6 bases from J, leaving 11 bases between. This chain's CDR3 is CSTGAGNEQFF. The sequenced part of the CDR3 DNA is TGCAGTACAGGTGCCGGCAATGAG.

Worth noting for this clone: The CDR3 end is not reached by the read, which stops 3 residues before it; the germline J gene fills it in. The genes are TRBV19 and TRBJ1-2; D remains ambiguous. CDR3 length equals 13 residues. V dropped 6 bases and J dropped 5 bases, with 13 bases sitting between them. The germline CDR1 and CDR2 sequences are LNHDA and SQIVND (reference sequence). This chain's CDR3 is CASRDWAHYGYTF. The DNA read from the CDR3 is TGTGCCAGTAGGGACTGGGCACATTATGGC.

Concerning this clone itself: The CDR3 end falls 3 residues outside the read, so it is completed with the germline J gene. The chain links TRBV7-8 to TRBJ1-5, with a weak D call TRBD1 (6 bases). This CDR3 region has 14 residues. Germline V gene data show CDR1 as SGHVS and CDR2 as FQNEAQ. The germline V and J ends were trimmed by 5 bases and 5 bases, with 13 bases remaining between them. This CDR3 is CASSRGWGHQPQHF. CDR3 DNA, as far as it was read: TGTGCCAGCAGCCGGGGTTGGGGGCATCAGCCC.

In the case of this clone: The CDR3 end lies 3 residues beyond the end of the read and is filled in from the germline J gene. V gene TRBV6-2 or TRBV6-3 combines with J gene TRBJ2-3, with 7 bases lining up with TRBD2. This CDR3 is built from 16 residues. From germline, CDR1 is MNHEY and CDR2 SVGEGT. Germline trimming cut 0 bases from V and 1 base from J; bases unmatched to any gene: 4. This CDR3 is CASSYSTRGGTDTQYF. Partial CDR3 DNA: TGTGCCAGCAGTTACTCGACTCGGGGGGGCACAGATACG.

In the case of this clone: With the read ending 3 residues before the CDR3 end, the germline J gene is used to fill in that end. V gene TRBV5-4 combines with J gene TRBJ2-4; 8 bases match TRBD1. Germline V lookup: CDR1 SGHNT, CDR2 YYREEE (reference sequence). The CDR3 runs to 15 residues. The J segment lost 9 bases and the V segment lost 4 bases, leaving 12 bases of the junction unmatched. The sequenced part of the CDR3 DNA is TGTGCCAGCAGCGCCGCGGGACAGGCTGAGGTCATT. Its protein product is CASSAAGQAEVI. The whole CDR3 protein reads CASSAAGQAEVIQYF.

The CDR3 loop is CSARGLAGGGDTQYF. The CDR3 DNA, read in part, is TGCAGTGCTAGAGGACTAGCGGGAGGCGGGGATACG. The V gene is TRBV20-1, the J gene TRBJ2-3; TRBD2 matches 13 bases. The CDR3 end lies 3 residues beyond the end of the read and is filled in from the germline J gene. In germline, CDR1 is DFQATT, CDR2 SNEGSKA (reference sequence). The CDR3 is 15 amino acids. Unmatched junction bases numbered 4, after V lost 1 base and J lost 6 bases.

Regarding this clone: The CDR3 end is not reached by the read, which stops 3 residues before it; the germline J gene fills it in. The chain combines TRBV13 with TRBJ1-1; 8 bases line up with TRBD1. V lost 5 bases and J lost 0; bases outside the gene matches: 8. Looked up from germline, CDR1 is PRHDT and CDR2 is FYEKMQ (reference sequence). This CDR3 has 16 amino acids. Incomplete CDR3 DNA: TGTGCCAGCAGCCACCGGACAGGGCCTATGAACACTGAA. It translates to CASSHRTGPMNTE. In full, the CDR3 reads CASSHRTGPMNTEAFF.